These 22 T cell receptor beta chains came from one sample sequenced in a study of blood T cell repertoires in COVID-19. Profiled with immunoSEQ multiplex PCR; TCRdb holds only in-frame clones, not every one. The sample lists a few hundred thousand clones; around 90% were seen once. The sequenced material came from peripheral blood. The receptor set was obtained from a woman in her seventies with COVID-19, enrolled during active disease.

The chain couples TRBV19 to TRBJ2-7; TRBD1 matches 7 bases. Unmatched junction bases numbered 7, after V lost 6 bases and J lost 2 bases. The CDR3 is 14 amino acids. The germline V gene has CDR1 LNHDA and CDR2 SQIVND (reference sequence). The CDR3 DNA reads as TGTGCCAGTAGCCGGGACAGCGCCGCCTACGAGCAGTACTTC. Amino acid sequence: CASSRDSAAYEQYF.

The chain couples TRBV3-1 (or the pseudogene TRBV3-2) to TRBJ1-4, with D maybe TRBD1 (6 bases). With 4 bases removed from V and 0 bases from J, the gap between germline ends came to 12 bases. The CDR3 spans 16 residues. The germline V gene encodes CDR1 LGHDT and CDR2 YNNKEL (reference sequence). CDR3 DNA sequence: TGTGCCAGCAGCCCGCGCTGGACAGCAACTAATGAAAAACTGTTTTTT. It specifies CASSPRWTATNEKLFF.

The V gene is TRBV11-2, the J gene TRBJ2-7; weak D call: TRBD2 (5 bases). The CDR3 loop spans 16 amino acids. V dropped 4 bases and J dropped 5 bases, with 21 bases sitting between them. Germline loops: CDR1 SGHAT, CDR2 FQNNGV. The CDR3, as DNA: TGTGCCAGCAGCTCACAGAGACGGGATCTACGGCACGAGCAGTACTTC. Protein sequence: CASSSQRRDLRHEQYF.

This sequence joins TRBV20-1 and TRBJ2-5; D call uncertain. The CDR3 sequence is 11 residues long. The germline V gene encodes CDR1 DFQATT and CDR2 SNEGSKA (reference sequence). V was trimmed by 5 bases and J by 5 bases, leaving 9 bases between them. The CDR3 sequence is CSAVLLETQYF. As DNA, the CDR3 is TGCAGTGCTGTTCTCCTGGAGACCCAGTACTTC.

This chain joins TRBV28 and TRBJ2-7; D not resolved. Germline assignment: CDR1 MDHEN and CDR2 SYDVKM. Trimming pared 7 bases from V and 1 base from J, leaving 8 bases between. The CDR3 covers 12 residues. Here the CDR3 reads CASTNLSYEQYF. Here the CDR3 DNA reads TGTGCCAGCACGAACTTGTCCTACGAGCAGTACTTC.

V gene TRBV19 combines with J gene TRBJ1-2; 7 positions agree with TRBD1. V lost 5 bases to trimming and J lost 8 bases; unmatched junction nucleotides: 8. Per the germline V gene, CDR1 is LNHDA and CDR2 is SQIVND (reference sequence). The CDR3 is 13 amino acids. CDR3: CASSSRQGEGYTF. CDR3 coding DNA: TGTGCCAGTAGTTCTAGACAGGGCGAGGGCTACACCTTC.

As DNA, the CDR3 is TGTGCCAGCAGTTTGGGGGGGGGAGAGTGGAGTTCACCCCTCCACTTT. Translated: CASSLGGGEWSSPLHF. V and J are TRBV27 and TRBJ1-6; TRBD1 is a possible D gene (5 bases). The CDR3 spans 16 residues. The germline gives CDR1 MNHEY, CDR2 SMNVEV (reference sequence). Between the trimmed V and J ends, which lost 3 bases and 9 bases, there was a span of 18 bases.

The chain uses TRBV7-2 and TRBJ1-1; no clear D. Trimming stripped 9 bases from V and 3 bases from J, with 14 bases between. CDR3 length: 13 residues. The V gene's germline CDR1 is SGHTA and CDR2 FQGNSA. CDR3 region: CASRVGIHTEAFF. As DNA, the CDR3 is TGTGCCAGTCGAGTCGGGATCCACACTGAAGCTTTCTTT.

J is TRBJ2-1 and V is TRBV7-9, with 16 bases lining up with TRBD2. The CDR3 consists of 17 residues. CDR1 is SEHNR and CDR2 is FQNEAQ in the germline V gene (reference sequence). V lost 5 bases, J lost 7 bases, and 8 bases stayed unmatched. This chain's CDR3 is CASSPSGTSGRGNEQFF. DNA for the CDR3: TGTGCCAGCAGCCCTTCCGGGACTAGCGGGAGGGGGAATGAGCAGTTCTTC. The full variable domain, rest sourced from reference TRBV7-9 and TRBJ2-1, is DTGVSQNPRHKITKRGQNVTFRCDPISEHNRLYWYRQTLGQGPEFLTYFQNEAQLEKSRLLSDRFSAERPKGSFSTLEIQRTEQGDSAMYLCASSPSGTSGRGNEQFFGPGTRLTVL.

The chain links TRBV2 to TRBJ2-7; a weak D match, TRBD1 (6 bases). V was trimmed by 2 bases and J by 4 bases, leaving 15 bases between them. This CDR3 comprises 15 residues. Looked up from germline, CDR1 is SNHLY and CDR2 is FYNNEI. CDR3 loop: CASSEYRERAYEQYF. CDR3 sequence (DNA): TGTGCCAGCAGTGAATACAGGGAAAGGGCATACGAGCAGTACTTC.

The gene calls are TRBV12-3 or TRBV12-4 and TRBJ2-1; perhaps TRBD2 as D (5 bases). The V end lost 7 bases, the J end lost 5 bases, and 12 bases lay between the germline ends. The CDR3 has 13 amino acids. CDR3 sequence reads: CASTISGNNEQFF. DNA of the CDR3: TGTGCCAGCACCATATCCGGGAACAATGAGCAGTTCTTC.

This clone was observed a handful of times. The V gene is TRBV14, the J gene TRBJ2-2; a weak D match, TRBD2 (6 bases). The germline V gene encodes CDR1 SGHDN and CDR2 FVKESK. V was clipped by 4 bases and J by 3 bases, with 15 bases between them. The CDR3 has 16 amino acids. The CDR3 sequence is CASSPRRGLDTGELFF. The CDR3 DNA reads as TGTGCCAGCAGCCCTCGGAGGGGCTTAGACACCGGGGAGCTGTTTTTT. Complete variable domain (other parts from reference TRBV14 and TRBJ2-2): EAGVTQFPSHSVIEKGQTVTLRCDPISGHDNLYWYRRVMGKEIKFLLHFVKESKQDESGMPNNRFLAERTGGTYSTLKVQPAELEDSGVYFCASSPRRGLDTGELFFGEGSRLTVL.

This clone was seen once. The chain couples TRBV7-9 to TRBJ1-1, with 8 bases matching TRBD1. In germline, CDR1 is SEHNR, CDR2 FQNEAQ (reference sequence). The junction had 3 bases not matched to a gene; V was cut back by 6 bases and J by 6 bases. The CDR3 is made up of 12 amino acids. CDR3 DNA: TGTGCCAGCAGTCCAGGGGGCCCTGAAGCTTTCTTT. Translation: CASSPGGPEAFF.

The chain uses TRBV4-3 and TRBJ2-2; TRBD2 might be the D (7 bases). V lost 0 bases, J lost 0 bases, and 17 bases lay in between. Per germline, CDR1 LGHNA and CDR2 YSLEER. The CDR3 length is 19 residues. The CDR3 region is CASSQDGGRGGSNTGELFF. The CDR3 nucleotides read TGCGCCAGCAGCCAAGATGGGGGTCGCGGGGGCTCGAACACCGGGGAGCTGTTTTTT.

The rearrangement joins TRBV5-1 to TRBJ2-5; no definite D call. This CDR3 has 11 residues. In germline, CDR1 is SGHRS, CDR2 YFSETQ. Trimming took off 7 bases at V and 3 bases at J, with 7 bases between the two ends. The DNA for the CDR3 is TGCGCCAGCGGCAAAGAAGAGACCCAGTACTTC. This encodes CASGKEETQYF.

The chain couples TRBV18 to TRBJ2-5; 7 nucleotides align to TRBD1. Germline V lookup: CDR1 KGHSH, CDR2 LQKENI. The ends lost 1 base at V and 3 bases at J; junction bases unmatched: 2. The CDR3 is 14 residues long. The CDR3 sequence: CASSPLGTEETQYF. CDR3 nucleotides: TGTGCCAGCTCACCACTTGGGACAGAAGAGACCCAGTACTTC. Together with reference TRBV18 and TRBJ2-5, the CDR3 gives the full variable domain: NAGVMQNPRHLVRRRGQEARLRCSPMKGHSHVYWYRQLPEEGLKFMVYLQKENIIDESGMPKERFSAEFPKEGPSILRIQQVVRGDSAAYFCASSPLGTEETQYFGPGTRLLVL.

This clone was observed a few times. The rearrangement links TRBV19 to TRBJ2-3; 9 nucleotides line up with TRBD2. Germline V gene lookup returns CDR1 LNHDA and CDR2 SQIVND (reference sequence). The CDR3 has 14 residues. Trimming at V came to 7 bases and at J to 2 bases, leaving 4 bases not matched to a gene. CDR3 sequence (DNA): TGTGCCAGTAATAGCGGGGGTAACACAGATACGCAGTATTTT. Translation: CASNSGGNTDTQYF. The variable domain in full, completed from reference TRBV19 and TRBJ2-3, reads DGGITQSPKYLFRKEGQNVTLSCEQNLNHDAMYWYRQDPGQGLRLIYYSQIVNDFQKGDIAEGYSVSREKKESFPLTVTSAQKNPTAFYLCASNSGGNTDTQYFGPGTRLTVL.

This clone occurred a few times. V is TRBV7-9 and J is TRBJ2-7, with TRBD2 identical over 13 bases. Germline values: CDR1 SEHNR, CDR2 FQNEAQ (reference sequence). Trimming at V came to 2 bases and at J to 3 bases, leaving 7 bases not matched to a gene. The CDR3 is 17 residues long. The CDR3 region is CASSLKLAGGGIYEQYF. The DNA of the CDR3 is TGTGCCAGCAGCTTAAAACTAGCGGGAGGGGGGATCTACGAGCAGTACTTC.

This clone was detected once. The V call is TRBV25-1, the J call TRBJ2-7, with 10 bases lining up with TRBD2. CDR3 length equals 15 residues. Germline CDR1 MGHDK, CDR2 SYGVNS. J gave up 1 base and V 5 bases, and 5 bases lay outside the gene matches. CDR3 protein: CASSPGTSVSYEQYF. The CDR3 DNA sequence: TGTGCCAGCAGTCCCGGGACTAGCGTTTCCTACGAGCAGTACTTC.

V and J are TRBV5-1 and TRBJ1-2, with TRBD1 matching 8 bases. The V segment lost 4 bases and the J segment 6 bases; nucleotides outside the gene matches: 11. The CDR3 spans 15 residues. Germline lookup yields CDR1 SGHRS and CDR2 YFSETQ. The CDR3 spells CASSKSTGEMDGYTF. The CDR3 DNA sequence: TGCGCCAGCAGCAAATCGACAGGGGAAATGGATGGCTACACCTTC.

The table lists this clone with a few counts. V is TRBV7-2 and J is TRBJ2-2; a weak D match, TRBD2 (5 bases). Looked up from germline, CDR1 is SGHTA and CDR2 is FQGNSA. V lost 5 bases and J 4 bases, leaving 11 bases between the germline ends. CDR3 size: 14 residues. The CDR3 DNA reads TGTGCCAGCAGCATCGAGGGTCTCACCGGGGAGCTGTTTTTT. This sequence encodes CASSIEGLTGELFF.

This chain uses TRBV11-2 with TRBJ1-1; 7 bases line up with TRBD1. Trimming took 5 bases from V and 8 from J; bases not matched to a gene: 17. This CDR3 has 16 amino acids. CDR1 is SGHAT and CDR2 is FQNNGV in the germline V gene. The CDR3 DNA reads as TGTGCCAGCAGCCCCCCGGGTGTACAGGGGAGCGAAGAAGCTTTCTTT. Translating it yields CASSPPGVQGSEEAFF.